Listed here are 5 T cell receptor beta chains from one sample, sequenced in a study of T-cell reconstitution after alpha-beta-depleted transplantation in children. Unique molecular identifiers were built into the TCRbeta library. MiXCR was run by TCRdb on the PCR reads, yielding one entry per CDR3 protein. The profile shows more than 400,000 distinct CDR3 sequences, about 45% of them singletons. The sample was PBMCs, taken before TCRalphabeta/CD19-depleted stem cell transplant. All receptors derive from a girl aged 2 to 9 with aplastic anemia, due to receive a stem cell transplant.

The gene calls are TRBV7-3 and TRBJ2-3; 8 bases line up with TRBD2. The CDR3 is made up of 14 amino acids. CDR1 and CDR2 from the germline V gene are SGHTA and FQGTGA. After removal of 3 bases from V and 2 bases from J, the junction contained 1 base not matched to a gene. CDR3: CASSLGLVTDTQYF. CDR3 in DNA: TGTGCCAGCAGCTTGGGACTAGTCACAGATACGCAGTATTTT. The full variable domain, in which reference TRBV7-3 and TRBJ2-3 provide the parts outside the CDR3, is GAGVSQTPSNKVTEKGKYVELRCDPISGHTALYWYRQSLGQGPEFLIYFQGTGAADDSGLPNDRFFAVRPEGSVSTLKIQRTERGDSAVYLCASSLGLVTDTQYFGPGTRLTVL.

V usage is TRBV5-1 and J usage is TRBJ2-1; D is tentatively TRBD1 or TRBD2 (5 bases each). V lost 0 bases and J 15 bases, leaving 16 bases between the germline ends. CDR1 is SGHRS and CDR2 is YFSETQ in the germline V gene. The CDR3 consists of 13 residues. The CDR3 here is CASSLEGPGRRFF. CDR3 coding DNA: TGCGCCAGCAGCTTGGAAGGCCCAGGGAGAAGGTTCTTC.

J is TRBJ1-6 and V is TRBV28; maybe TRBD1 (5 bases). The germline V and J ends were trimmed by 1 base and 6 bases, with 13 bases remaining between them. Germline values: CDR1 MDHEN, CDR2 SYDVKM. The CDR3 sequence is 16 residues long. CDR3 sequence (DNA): TGTGCCAGCAGTTTATCCTGGGGGACGGGTAATTCACCCCTCCACTTT. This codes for CASSLSWGTGNSPLHF.

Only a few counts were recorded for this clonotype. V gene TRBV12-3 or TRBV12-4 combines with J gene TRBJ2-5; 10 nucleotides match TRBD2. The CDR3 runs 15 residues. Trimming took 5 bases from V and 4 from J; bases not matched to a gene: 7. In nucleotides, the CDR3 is TGTGCCAGCAGTACCCTGAGCGGGAGGGCAGAGACCCAGTACTTC. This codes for CASSTLSGRAETQYF.

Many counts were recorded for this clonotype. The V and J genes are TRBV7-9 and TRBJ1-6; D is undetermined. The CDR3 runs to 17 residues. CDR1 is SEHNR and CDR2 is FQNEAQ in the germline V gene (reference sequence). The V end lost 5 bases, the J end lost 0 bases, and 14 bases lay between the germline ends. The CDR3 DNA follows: TGTGCCAGCAGCGGTGACCTGGCTAGCTCCTATAATTCACCCCTCCACTTT. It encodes CASSGDLASSYNSPLHF.